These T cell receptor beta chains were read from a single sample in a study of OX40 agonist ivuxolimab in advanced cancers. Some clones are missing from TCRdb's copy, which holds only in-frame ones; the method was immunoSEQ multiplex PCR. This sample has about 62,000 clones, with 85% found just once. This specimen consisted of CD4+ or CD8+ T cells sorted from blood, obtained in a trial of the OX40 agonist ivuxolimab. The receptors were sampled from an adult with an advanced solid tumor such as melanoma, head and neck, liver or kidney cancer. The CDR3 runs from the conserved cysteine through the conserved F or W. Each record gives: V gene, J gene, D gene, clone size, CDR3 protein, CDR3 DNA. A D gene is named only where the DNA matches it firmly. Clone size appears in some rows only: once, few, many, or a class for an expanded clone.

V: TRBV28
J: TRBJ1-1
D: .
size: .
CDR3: CASSFGGSSTEAFF
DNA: TGTGCCAGCAGTTTTGGGGGATCTAGCACTGAAGCTTTCTTT

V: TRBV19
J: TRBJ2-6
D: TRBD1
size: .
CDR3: CASGQASTGANVLTF
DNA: TGTGCCAGCGGACAGGCGAGCACTGGGGCCAACGTCCTGACTTTC

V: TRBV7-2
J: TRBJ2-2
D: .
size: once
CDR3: CASSTRPDGELFF
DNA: TGTGCCAGCAGTACCCGCCCGGACGGGGAGCTGTTTTTT

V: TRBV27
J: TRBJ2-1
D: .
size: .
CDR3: CASSLGREYNNEQFF
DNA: TGTGCCAGCAGTTTGGGACGGGAGTACAACAATGAGCAGTTCTTC

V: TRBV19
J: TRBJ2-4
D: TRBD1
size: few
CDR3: CASSPTNRGEAKNIQYF
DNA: TGTGCCAGTAGTCCGACGAACAGGGGGGAGGCCAAAAACATTCAGTACTTC

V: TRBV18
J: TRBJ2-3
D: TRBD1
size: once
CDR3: CASSPEVRDSSQYF
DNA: TGTGCCAGCTCACCAGAAGTCAGGGACAGCTCGCAGTATTTT

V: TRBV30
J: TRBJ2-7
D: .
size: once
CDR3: CAWSVGGQSYEQYF
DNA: TGTGCCTGGAGTGTGGGGGGACAGTCCTACGAGCAGTACTTC

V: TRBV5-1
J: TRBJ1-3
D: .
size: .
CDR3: CASSLDGPVSGNTIYF
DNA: TGCGCCAGCAGCTTGGACGGTCCTGTCTCTGGAAACACCATATATTTT

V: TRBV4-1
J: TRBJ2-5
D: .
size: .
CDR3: CASSQARGGETQYF
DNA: TGCGCCAGCAGCCAAGCCCGGGGTGGTGAGACCCAGTACTTC

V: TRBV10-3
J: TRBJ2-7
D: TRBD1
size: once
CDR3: CAIRRPTGGEDEQYF
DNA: TGTGCCATCAGGAGACCTACAGGGGGCGAGGACGAGCAGTACTTC

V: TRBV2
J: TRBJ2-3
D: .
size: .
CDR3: CATRVGQPTDTQYF
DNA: TGTGCCACCCGAGTGGGACAACCCACAGATACGCAGTATTTT

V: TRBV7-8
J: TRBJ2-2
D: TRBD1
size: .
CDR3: CASKSTGGGTGELFF
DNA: TGTGCCAGCAAGTCTACAGGGGGCGGCACCGGGGAGCTGTTTTTT

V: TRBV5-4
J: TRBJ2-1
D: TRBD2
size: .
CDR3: CASSLPAGAIDEQFF
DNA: TGTGCCAGCAGCTTGCCAGCGGGAGCCATCGATGAGCAGTTCTTC

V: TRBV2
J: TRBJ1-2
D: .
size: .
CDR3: CASSERGYGYTF
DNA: TGTGCCAGCAGTGAAAGGGGTTATGGCTACACCTTC

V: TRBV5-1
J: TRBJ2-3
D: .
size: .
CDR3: CASSLDFGLSTDTQYF
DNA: TGCGCCAGCAGCTTGGATTTTGGCCTAAGCACAGATACGCAGTATTTT

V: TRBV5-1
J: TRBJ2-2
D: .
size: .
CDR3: CASSLSGELFF
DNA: TGCGCCAGCAGCTTGAGCGGGGAGCTGTTTTTT

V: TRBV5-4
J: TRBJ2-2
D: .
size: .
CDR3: CASSPTKADPANTGELFF
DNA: TGTGCCAGCAGCCCCACCAAAGCGGATCCGGCGAACACCGGGGAGCTGTTTTTT

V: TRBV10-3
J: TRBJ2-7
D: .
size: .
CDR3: CAIRPSGAYEQYF
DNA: TGTGCCATCAGGCCTAGTGGGGCCTACGAGCAGTACTTC

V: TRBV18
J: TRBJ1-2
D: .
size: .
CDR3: CASSPRAVGYTF
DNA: TGTGCCAGCTCCCCGAGGGCGGTTGGCTACACCTTC

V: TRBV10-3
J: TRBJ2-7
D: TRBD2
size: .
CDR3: CATKGQGGTSGSYEQYF
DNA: TGTGCCACCAAGGGACAGGGCGGGACTAGCGGGAGCTACGAGCAGTACTTC

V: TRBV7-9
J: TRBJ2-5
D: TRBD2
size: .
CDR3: CASSLPSGRAGEQYF
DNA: TGTGCCAGCAGCTTACCTAGCGGGAGGGCCGGGGAGCAGTACTTC

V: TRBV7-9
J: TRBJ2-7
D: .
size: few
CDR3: CASSLAGIYEQYF
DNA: TGTGCCAGCAGCTTGGCAGGGATCTACGAGCAGTACTTC

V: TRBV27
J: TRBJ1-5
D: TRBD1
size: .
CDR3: CASSSLKDRGLPYSNQPQHF
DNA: TGTGCCAGCAGTTCGCTCAAGGACAGGGGGCTGCCCTATAGCAATCAGCCCCAGCATTTT

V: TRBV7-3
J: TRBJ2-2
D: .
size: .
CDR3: CASSLDYTGELFF
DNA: TGTGCCAGCAGCTTAGACTACACCGGGGAGCTGTTTTTT

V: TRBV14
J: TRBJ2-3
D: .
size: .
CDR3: CASSQEVDSSTDTQYF
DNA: TGTGCCAGCAGCCAAGAAGTAGACTCTAGCACAGATACGCAGTATTTT

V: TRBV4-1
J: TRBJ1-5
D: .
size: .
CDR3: CASSQGGAYSNQPQHF
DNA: TGCGCCAGCAGCCAAGGAGGGGCTTATAGCAATCAGCCCCAGCATTTT

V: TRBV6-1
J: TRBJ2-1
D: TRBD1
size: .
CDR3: CASSKTGDYNEQFF
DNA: TGTGCCAGCAGTAAAACAGGGGACTACAATGAGCAGTTCTTC

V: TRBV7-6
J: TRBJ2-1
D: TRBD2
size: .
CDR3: CASSPGLSRTSDLEQFF
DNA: TGTGCCAGCAGCCCAGGGTTGAGCCGGACTAGTGATCTTGAGCAGTTCTTC

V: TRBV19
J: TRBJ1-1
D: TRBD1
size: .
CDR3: CASSISSGQGAMNTEAFF
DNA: TGTGCCAGTAGTATTTCCTCCGGACAGGGGGCAATGAACACTGAAGCTTTCTTT

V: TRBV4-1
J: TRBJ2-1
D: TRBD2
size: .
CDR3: CASSRGLAGEHNEQFF
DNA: TGCGCCAGCAGCCGAGGACTAGCGGGAGAGCACAATGAGCAGTTCTTC

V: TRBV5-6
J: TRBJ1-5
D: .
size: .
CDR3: CASSTGQPNQPQHF
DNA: TGTGCCAGCAGCACCGGACAGCCTAATCAGCCCCAGCATTTT

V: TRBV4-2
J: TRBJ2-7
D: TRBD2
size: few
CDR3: CASSPGLAGPDTYEQYF
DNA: TGTGCCAGCAGCCCGGGACTAGCGGGACCCGACACCTACGAGCAGTACTTC

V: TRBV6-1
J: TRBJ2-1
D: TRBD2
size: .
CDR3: CASSEQGLAGEQFF
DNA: TGTGCCAGCAGTGAGCAGGGACTAGCCGGTGAGCAGTTCTTC

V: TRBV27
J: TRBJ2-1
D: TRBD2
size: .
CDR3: CASRRLRPVSLAGGPEYNEQFF
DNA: TGTGCCAGCAGGCGTTTACGGCCCGTGTCCTTAGCGGGGGGGCCGGAGTACAATGAGCAGTTCTTC

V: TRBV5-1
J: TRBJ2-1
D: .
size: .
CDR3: CASHSGVSYNEQFF
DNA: TGCGCCAGCCACTCCGGAGTCAGCTACAATGAGCAGTTCTTC

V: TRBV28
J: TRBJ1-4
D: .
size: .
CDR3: CASRGLSRRPNEKLFF
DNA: TGTGCCAGCAGGGGGCTTAGTCGTCGTCCTAATGAAAAACTGTTTTTT

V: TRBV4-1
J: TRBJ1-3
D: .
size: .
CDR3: CASSQEPVRGWRGNTIYF
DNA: TGCGCCAGCAGCCAAGAGCCCGTACGAGGGTGGCGTGGAAACACCATATATTTT

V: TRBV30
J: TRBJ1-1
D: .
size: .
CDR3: CAWGTDLNTEAFF
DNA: TGTGCCTGGGGGACGGACCTGAACACTGAAGCTTTCTTT

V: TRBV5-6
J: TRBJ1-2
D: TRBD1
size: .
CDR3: CASSLGTGGGYTF
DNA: TGTGCCAGCAGCTTGGGGACAGGGGGTGGCTACACCTTC

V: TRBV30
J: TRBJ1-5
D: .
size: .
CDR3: CAWSVAPRGQPQHF
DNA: TGTGCCTGGAGTGTAGCTCCGCGAGGTCAGCCCCAGCATTTT

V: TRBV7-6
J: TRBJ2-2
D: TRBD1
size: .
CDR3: CASSVDRANTGELFF
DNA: TGTGCCAGCAGCGTAGACAGGGCGAACACCGGGGAGCTGTTTTTT

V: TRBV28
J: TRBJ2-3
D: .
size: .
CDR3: CASSSPLGEPQYF
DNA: TGTGCCAGCAGTTCTCCTCTAGGGGAGCCCCAGTATTTT

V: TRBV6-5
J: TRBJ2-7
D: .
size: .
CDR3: CASSPRSSYEQYF
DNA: TGTGCCAGCAGCCCAAGGAGCTCCTACGAGCAGTACTTC

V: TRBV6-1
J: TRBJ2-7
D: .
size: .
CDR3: CASSESGTPGQYF
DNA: TGTGCCAGCAGTGAATCGGGGACACCCGGGCAGTACTTC

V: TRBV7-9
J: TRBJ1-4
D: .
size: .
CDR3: CASSPAPSGISEKLFF
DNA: TGTGCCAGCAGCCCCGCACCATCAGGGATTAGTGAAAAACTGTTTTTT

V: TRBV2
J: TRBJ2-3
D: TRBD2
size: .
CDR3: CASFPSASGTTDTQYF
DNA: TGTGCCAGCTTCCCCTCCGCTAGCGGGACCACAGATACGCAGTATTTT

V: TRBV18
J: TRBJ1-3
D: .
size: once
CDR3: CASSPDSLSGNTIYF
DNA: TGTGCCAGCTCCCCGGACAGTCTCTCTGGAAACACCATATATTTT

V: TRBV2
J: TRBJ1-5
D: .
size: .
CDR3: CASSSQDSNQPQHF
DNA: TGTGCCAGCAGTTCACAGGATAGCAATCAGCCCCAGCATTTT

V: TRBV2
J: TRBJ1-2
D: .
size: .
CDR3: CASTYGTPIYGYTF
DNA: TGTGCCAGCACGTACGGGACACCAATCTATGGCTACACCTTC

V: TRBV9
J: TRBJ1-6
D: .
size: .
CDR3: CASSEVPNTDSPLHF
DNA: TGTGCCAGCAGCGAAGTACCCAACACTGATTCACCCCTCCACTTT

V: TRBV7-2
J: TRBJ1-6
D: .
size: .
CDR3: CASSLGSPLHF
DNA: TGTGCCAGCAGCTTGGGATCACCCCTCCACTTT

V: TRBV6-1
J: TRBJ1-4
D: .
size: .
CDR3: CASRMDGGARKLFF
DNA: TGTGCCAGCAGAATGGACGGTGGCGCCAGAAAACTGTTTTTT

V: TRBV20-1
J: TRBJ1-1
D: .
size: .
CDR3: CSASRLVAFF
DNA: TGCAGTGCTAGTCGTCTGGTGGCTTTCTTT

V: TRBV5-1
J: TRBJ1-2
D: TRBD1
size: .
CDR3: CASSSPGQGEYGYTF
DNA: TGCGCCAGCAGCTCCCCGGGACAGGGTGAATATGGCTACACCTTC

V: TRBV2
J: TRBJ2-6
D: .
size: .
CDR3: CASSRGPSTVGSGANVLTF
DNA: TGTGCCAGCAGTCGAGGCCCTTCCACGGTAGGCTCTGGGGCCAACGTCCTGACTTTC

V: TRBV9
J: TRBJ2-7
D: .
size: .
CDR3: CASSVAPGMGSYEQYF
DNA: TGTGCCAGCAGCGTAGCTCCGGGCATGGGATCCTACGAGCAGTACTTC

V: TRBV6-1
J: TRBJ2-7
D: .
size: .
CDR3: CASSEPASYEQYF
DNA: TGTGCCAGCAGTGAGCCAGCGTCCTACGAGCAGTACTTC

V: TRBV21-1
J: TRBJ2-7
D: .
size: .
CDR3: CASSKVRTSFPYEQYF
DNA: TGTGCCAGCAGCAAAGTTCGGACTAGTTTCCCCTACGAGCAGTACTTC

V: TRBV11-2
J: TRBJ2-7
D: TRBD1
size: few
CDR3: CASSLTGGEQYF
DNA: TGTGCCAGCAGCTTGACAGGGGGCGAGCAGTACTTC